These 21 T cell receptor beta chains share one sample of origin, sequenced in a study of shared clonotypes between healthy human individuals. Here immunoSEQ multiplex PCR was the method, and the copy in TCRdb shows in-frame clones only, minus some. Among hundreds of thousands of clones, roughly nine tenths were seen once, and the ten largest hold roughly 22%. The naive CD8 subset, CD45RO-negative cells positively selected for CCR7, excluded terminally differentiated effector memory CD45RA+ cells. The material sequenced was naive CD8+ T cells sorted from blood. The receptor source for this set is a man aged 25 to 45 in good health.

The genes are TRBV5-1 and TRBJ2-7; possible D gene TRBD2, 5 bases. From germline, CDR1 is SGHRS and CDR2 YFSETQ. The CDR3 runs 11 residues. V was pared by 4 bases and J by 6 bases, with 8 bases between. CDR3 DNA: TGCGCCAGCAGCCGAGGGCGCGAGCAGTACTTC. It is translated as CASSRGREQYF.

The chain carries TRBV7-9 and TRBJ2-1, with a weak D call TRBD1 (5 bases). CDR1 SEHNR and CDR2 FQNEAQ come from the germline V gene (reference sequence). This CDR3 is built from 10 residues. V was shortened by 3 bases and J by 13 bases, with 7 bases between the two germline ends. The CDR3 protein is CASSLTAQFF. In nucleotides, the CDR3 is TGTGCCAGCAGCTTGACAGCCCAGTTCTTC.

The rearrangement uses TRBV6-5 and TRBJ2-7; maybe TRBD2 (5 bases). Germline values: CDR1 MNHEY, CDR2 SVGAGI. The ends were cut back, 0 bases at V and 4 bases at J, with 16 bases in the middle. The CDR3 extends over 16 amino acids. The CDR3 DNA reads TGTGCCAGCAGTTACTCGACTGGCGGGCCTTTGTACGAGCAGTACTTC. It is translated as CASSYSTGGPLYEQYF.

The DNA of the CDR3 is TGTGCCAGCAGCTTACGCGTGGCCCTAGGGGGAGCTAATGAAAAACTGTTTTTT. Amino acid sequence: CASSLRVALGGANEKLFF. The rearrangement uses TRBV7-2 and TRBJ1-4, with D possibly being TRBD1 (6 bases). Trimming removed 2 bases from V and 3 bases from J, with 19 bases in between. The CDR3 has 18 amino acids. The germline V gene has CDR1 SGHTA and CDR2 FQGNSA. The full variable domain, rest sourced from reference TRBV7-2 and TRBJ1-4, is GAGVSQSPSNKVTEKGKDVELRCDPISGHTALYWYRQSLGQGLEFLIYFQGNSAPDKSGLPSDRFSAERTGGSVSTLTIQRTQQEDSAVYLCASSLRVALGGANEKLFFGSGTQLSVL.

This chain's CDR3 is CASSDSEGSTDTQYF. The CDR3 coding sequence is TGTGCCAGCAGTGACTCTGAGGGATCCACAGATACGCAGTATTTT. V usage is TRBV6-4 and J usage is TRBJ2-3; possibly TRBD2 for D (5 bases). The CDR3 totals 15 residues. Trimming stripped 0 bases from V and 2 bases from J, with 9 bases between. Germline-derived CDR1 and CDR2 are MRHNA and SNTAGT.

This chain connects TRBV7-9 to TRBJ2-7; D is undetermined. Trimming left V 4 bases short and J 0 bases short, with 4 bases between. This CDR3 has 12 amino acids. From germline, CDR1 is SEHNR and CDR2 FQNEAQ (reference sequence). CDR3 nucleotides: TGTGCCAGCAGCTGGGTCTCCTACGAGCAGTACTTC. Its protein is CASSWVSYEQYF.

The chain carries TRBV21-1 and TRBJ2-5; TRBD1 was called by the table and not checked on the DNA. TRBV21-1 corresponds to a pseudogene. This CDR3 region has 15 residues. The CDR3 DNA reads as TGTGCCAGCAGCAAACGAGAGGGGGCAAGGGAGACCCAGTACTTC. This gives the protein CASSKREGARETQYF.

The rearrangement uses TRBV28 and TRBJ2-7; D possibly corresponds to TRBD2 (6 bases). Germline CDR1 MDHEN, CDR2 SYDVKM. Deletions cut 5 bases from V and 4 bases from J, with 18 bases between. There are 15 residues in the CDR3. As DNA, the CDR3 is TGTGCCAGCAGTGCGCTTAGCGGAAAGAATTACGAGCAGTACTTC. Encoded protein: CASSALSGKNYEQYF. The full variable domain, rest sourced from reference TRBV28 and TRBJ2-7, is DVKVTQSSRYLVKRTGEKVFLECVQDMDHENMFWYRQDPGLGLRLIYFSYDVKMKEKGDIPEGYSVSREKKERFSLILESASTNQTSMYLCASSALSGKNYEQYFGPGTRLTVT.

The chain has TRBV7-9 and TRBJ2-2, with 9 bases identical to TRBD2. In germline, CDR1 is SEHNR, CDR2 FQNEAQ (reference sequence). The V and J ends lost 5 bases and 4 bases, in that order; junction bases with no gene match: 2. The CDR3 totals 14 residues. The DNA of the CDR3 is TGTGCCAGCAGCCCGACTAGCGGCACCGGGGAGCTGTTTTTT. Translating it yields CASSPTSGTGELFF.

The J gene is TRBJ2-5, the V gene TRBV29-1, with 8 bases matching TRBD1. This CDR3 is built from 13 residues. Unmatched junction bases numbered 10, after V lost 8 bases and J lost 5 bases. CDR1 and CDR2 (germline): SQVTM, ANQGSEA. The CDR3 nucleotides are TGCAGCTTCCGAGGACAGGGATCGGAGACCCAGTACTTC. It specifies CSFRGQGSETQYF.

This chain connects TRBV7-9 to TRBJ2-5, with 8 bases that match TRBD2. CDR3 size: 17 residues. Germline loops: CDR1 SEHNR, CDR2 FQNEAQ (reference sequence). J was trimmed by 3 bases and V by 3 bases; bases with no gene match: 12. In DNA, the CDR3 is TGTGCCAGCAGCTTGGGGCCAGCGGGAGCTGGAGAAGAGACCCAGTACTTC. Amino acid sequence: CASSLGPAGAGEETQYF.

This clone appeared once. This sequence joins TRBV27 and TRBJ2-7; TRBD2 aligns across 8 bases. This CDR3 spans 21 amino acids. V shed 7 bases, J shed 2 bases, and the junction held 28 bases outside the gene matches. CDR1 and CDR2 (germline): MNHEY, SMNVEV (reference sequence). CDR3 residues: CASTSSPGAPSTERGTYEQYF. CDR3 coding DNA: TGTGCCAGCACCTCGTCGCCAGGGGCGCCTTCGACGGAGCGGGGGACCTACGAGCAGTACTTC.

The J gene is TRBJ2-3, the V gene TRBV6-5, with a weak D call TRBD2 (6 bases). The CDR3 is made up of 13 amino acids. V was trimmed by 6 bases and J by 5 bases, leaving 12 bases between them. Germline CDR1 and CDR2: MNHEY and SVGAGI. DNA of the CDR3: TGTGCCAGCAGCCGCGGGGCCGGAGATACGCAGTATTTT. The encoded protein is CASSRGAGDTQYF.

The rearrangement uses TRBV5-1 and TRBJ2-3, with 10 bases fitting TRBD2. V trimming: 2 bases; J trimming: 2 bases; junction bases outside the gene matches: 5. Germline-derived CDR1 and CDR2 are SGHRS and YFSETQ. The CDR3 extends over 16 amino acids. CDR3 sequence reads: CASSLLAGPNTDTQYF. CDR3 in DNA: TGCGCCAGCAGCTTACTAGCGGGACCCAACACAGATACGCAGTATTTT.

V is TRBV4-1 and J is TRBJ1-2; a weak D match, TRBD1 (5 bases). Deletions cut 0 bases from V and 4 bases from J, with 12 bases between. CDR1 and CDR2 from the germline V gene are MGHRA and YSYEKL. This CDR3 is built from 15 residues. The DNA for the CDR3 is TGCGCCAGCAGCCAAGAGGGGGTCAGGGCCTATGGCTACACCTTC. Protein product: CASSQEGVRAYGYTF.

The chain has TRBV20-1 and TRBJ2-3; D uncertain. This CDR3 has 9 amino acids. Germline lookup yields CDR1 DFQATT and CDR2 SNEGSKA (reference sequence). The CDR3 protein is CILTDTQYF. The CDR3 region has the DNA TGCATTCTCACAGATACGCAGTATTTT.

The rearrangement joins TRBV9 to TRBJ2-3, with TRBD2 as a possible D gene (5 bases). The CDR3 loop spans 13 amino acids. Germline loops: CDR1 SGDLS, CDR2 YYNGEE. Trimming shortened V by 1 base and J by 3 bases, and 6 bases separated the two germline ends. The CDR3 DNA reads as TGTGCCAGCAGCGTAAGAGGGACAGATACGCAGTATTTT. Residues: CASSVRGTDTQYF.

This chain links TRBV21-1 with TRBJ2-5; TRBD2 is taken as the D call from the table, unchecked against the DNA. TRBV21-1 is a pseudogene. The CDR3 is 14 residues long. CDR3 sequence (DNA): TGTGCCAGCAGCAAACTAGTGGTCCAAGAGACCCAGTACTTC. Translated: CASSKLVVQETQYF.

This chain uses TRBV7-9 with TRBJ2-5; D may be TRBD1 or TRBD2 (5 bases each). The CDR3 extends over 17 amino acids. V was cut by 3 bases and J by 5 bases, with 22 bases left in between. CDR1 is SEHNR and CDR2 is FQNEAQ in the germline V gene (reference sequence). The chain's CDR3 is CASSFPSLGVGSETQYF. CDR3 DNA sequence: TGTGCCAGCAGCTTCCCATCACTAGGGGTCGGATCGGAGACCCAGTACTTC.

As regards this clone: The junction and the germline gene differ at one end; a read error may be behind it. The chain uses TRBV12-5 and TRBJ2-1; D gene unclear. Germline CDR1 reads LGHNT; CDR2 reads FRNRAP. The CDR3 has 12 residues. In DNA, the CDR3 is TGTGCTAGTGGGTTTGTTGGGTCCCCTCTGCTCTTC. Protein sequence: CASGFVGSPLLF. The variable domain in full, with the rest retrieved from reference TRBV12-5 and TRBJ2-1, is DARVTQTPRHKVTEMGQEVTMRCQPILGHNTVFWYRQTMMQGLELLAYFRNRAPLDDSGMPKDRFSAEMPDATLATLKIQPSEPRDSAVYFCASGFVGSPLLFGPGTRLTVL.

The CDR3 nucleotides are TGCGCCAGCCGCGAGGGGGCAGGCACTGAAGCTTTCTTT. Residues: CASREGAGTEAFF. The chain links TRBV10-1 to TRBJ1-1; TRBD1 agrees at 7 bases. Germline CDR1 and CDR2: WNHNN and SYGVQD (reference sequence). Trimming cost V 8 bases and J 4 bases; bases outside gene matches: 7. This CDR3 comprises 13 residues.